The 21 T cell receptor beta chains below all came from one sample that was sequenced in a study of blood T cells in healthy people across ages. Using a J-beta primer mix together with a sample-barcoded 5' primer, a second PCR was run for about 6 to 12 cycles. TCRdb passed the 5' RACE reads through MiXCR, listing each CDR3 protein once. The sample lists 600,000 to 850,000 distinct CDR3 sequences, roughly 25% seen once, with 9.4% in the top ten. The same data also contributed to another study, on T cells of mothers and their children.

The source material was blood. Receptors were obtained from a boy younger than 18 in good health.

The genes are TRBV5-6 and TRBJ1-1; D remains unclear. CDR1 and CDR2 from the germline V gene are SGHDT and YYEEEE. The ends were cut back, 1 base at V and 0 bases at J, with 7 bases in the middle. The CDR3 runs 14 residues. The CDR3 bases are TGTGCCAGCAGCTTGATACGGATGAACACTGAAGCTTTCTTT. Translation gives CASSLIRMNTEAFF.

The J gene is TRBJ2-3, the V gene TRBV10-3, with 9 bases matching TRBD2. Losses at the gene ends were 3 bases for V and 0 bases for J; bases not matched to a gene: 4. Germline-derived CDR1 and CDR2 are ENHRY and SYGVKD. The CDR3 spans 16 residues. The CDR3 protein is CAISEIAGASTDTQYF. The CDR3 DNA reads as TGTGCCATCAGTGAAATAGCGGGAGCTAGCACAGATACGCAGTATTTT.

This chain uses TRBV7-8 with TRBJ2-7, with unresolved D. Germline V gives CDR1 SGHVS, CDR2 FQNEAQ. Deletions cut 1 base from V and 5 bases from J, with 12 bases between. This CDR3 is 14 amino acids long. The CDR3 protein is CASSLGGRLNEQYF. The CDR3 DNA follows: TGTGCCAGCAGCTTAGGGGGAAGGCTCAACGAGCAGTACTTC.

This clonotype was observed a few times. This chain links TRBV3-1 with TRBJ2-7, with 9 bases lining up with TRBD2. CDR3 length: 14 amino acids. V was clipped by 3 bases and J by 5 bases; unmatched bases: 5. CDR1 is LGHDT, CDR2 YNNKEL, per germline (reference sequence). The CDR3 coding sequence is TGTGCCAGCAGCCACAGCGGGGGGTTCCACGAGCAGTACTTC. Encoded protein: CASSHSGGFHEQYF.

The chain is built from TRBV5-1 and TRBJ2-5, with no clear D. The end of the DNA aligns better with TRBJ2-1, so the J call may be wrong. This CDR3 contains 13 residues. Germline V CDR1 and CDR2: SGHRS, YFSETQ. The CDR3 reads CASSLESSGEQFF. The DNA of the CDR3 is TGCGCCAGCAGCTTGGAGTCGAGTGGCGAGCAGTTCTTC.

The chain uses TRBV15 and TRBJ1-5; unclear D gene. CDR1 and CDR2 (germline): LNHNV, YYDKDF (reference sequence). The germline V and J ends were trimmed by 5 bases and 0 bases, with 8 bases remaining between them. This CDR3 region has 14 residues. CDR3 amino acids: CATSEPSSNQPQHF. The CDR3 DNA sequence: TGTGCCACCAGCGAGCCCAGTAGCAATCAGCCCCAGCATTTT. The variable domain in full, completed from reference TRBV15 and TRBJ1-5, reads DAMVIQNPRYQVTQFGKPVTLSCSQTLNHNVMYWYQQKSSQAPKLLFHYYDKDFNNEADTPDNFQSRRPNTSFCFLDIRSPGLGDTAMYLCATSEPSSNQPQHFGDGTRLSIL.

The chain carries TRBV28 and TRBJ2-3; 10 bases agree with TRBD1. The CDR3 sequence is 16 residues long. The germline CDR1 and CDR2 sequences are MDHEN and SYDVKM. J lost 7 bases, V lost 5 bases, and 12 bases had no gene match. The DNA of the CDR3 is TGTGCCAGCAGTCCCCCGACAGGGGGCGGGGAGAATACGCAGTATTTT. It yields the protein CASSPPTGGGENTQYF.

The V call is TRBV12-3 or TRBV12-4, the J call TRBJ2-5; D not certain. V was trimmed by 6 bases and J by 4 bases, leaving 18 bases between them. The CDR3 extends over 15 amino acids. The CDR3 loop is CASSGPLTTPETQYF. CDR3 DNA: TGTGCCAGCAGCGGCCCCTTAACTACCCCAGAGACCCAGTACTTC.

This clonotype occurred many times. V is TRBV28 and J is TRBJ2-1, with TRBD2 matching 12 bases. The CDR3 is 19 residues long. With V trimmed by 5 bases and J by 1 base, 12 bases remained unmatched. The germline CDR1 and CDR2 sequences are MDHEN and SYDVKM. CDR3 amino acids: CASSPTSGSLESSYNEQFF. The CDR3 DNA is TGTGCCAGCAGTCCGACTAGCGGGAGTTTGGAGTCGTCCTACAATGAGCAGTTCTTC. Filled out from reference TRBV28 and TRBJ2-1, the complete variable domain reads DVKVTQSSRYLVKRTGEKVFLECVQDMDHENMFWYRQDPGLGLRLIYFSYDVKMKEKGDIPEGYSVSREKKERFSLILESASTNQTSMYLCASSPTSGSLESSYNEQFFGPGTRLTVL.

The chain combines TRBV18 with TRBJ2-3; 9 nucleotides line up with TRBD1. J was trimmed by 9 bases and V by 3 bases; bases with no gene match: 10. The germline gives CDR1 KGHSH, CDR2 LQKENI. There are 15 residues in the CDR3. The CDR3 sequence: CASSPAGQGYGTQYF. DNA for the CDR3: TGTGCCAGCTCACCGGCGGGACAGGGTTATGGAACGCAGTATTTT. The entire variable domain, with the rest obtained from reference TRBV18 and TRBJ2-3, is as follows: NAGVMQNPRHLVRRRGQEARLRCSPMKGHSHVYWYRQLPEEGLKFMVYLQKENIIDESGMPKERFSAEFPKEGPSILRIQQVVRGDSAAYFCASSPAGQGYGTQYFGPGTRLTVL.

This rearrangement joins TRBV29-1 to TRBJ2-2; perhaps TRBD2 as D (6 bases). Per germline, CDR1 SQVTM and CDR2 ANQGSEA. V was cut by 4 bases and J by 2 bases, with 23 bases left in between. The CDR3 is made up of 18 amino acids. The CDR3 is CSVGGGVWRGANTGELFF. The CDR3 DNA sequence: TGCAGCGTTGGAGGTGGGGTTTGGCGGGGAGCCAACACCGGGGAGCTGTTTTTT.

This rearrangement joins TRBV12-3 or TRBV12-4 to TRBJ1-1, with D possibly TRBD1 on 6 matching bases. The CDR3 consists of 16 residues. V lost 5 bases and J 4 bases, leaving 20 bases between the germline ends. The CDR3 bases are TGTGCCAGCAGTGGGGGGGGGCAGGGGAAAGGCACTGAAGCTTTCTTT. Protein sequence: CASSGGGQGKGTEAFF.

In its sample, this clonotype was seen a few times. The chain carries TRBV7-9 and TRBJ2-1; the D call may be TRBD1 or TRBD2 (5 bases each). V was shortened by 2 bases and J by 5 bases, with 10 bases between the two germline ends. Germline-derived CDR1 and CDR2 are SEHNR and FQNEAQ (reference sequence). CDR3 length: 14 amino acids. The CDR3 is CASSLLGTHNEQFF. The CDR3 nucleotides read TGTGCCAGCAGCTTATTGGGGACCCACAATGAGCAGTTCTTC.

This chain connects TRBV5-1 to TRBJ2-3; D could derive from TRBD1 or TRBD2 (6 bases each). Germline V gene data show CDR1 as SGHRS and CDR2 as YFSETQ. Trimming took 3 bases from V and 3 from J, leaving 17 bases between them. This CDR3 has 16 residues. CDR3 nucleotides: TGCGCCAGCAGCTGGACTGGCGGAGGGGGGACAGATACGCAGTATTTT. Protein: CASSWTGGGGTDTQYF.

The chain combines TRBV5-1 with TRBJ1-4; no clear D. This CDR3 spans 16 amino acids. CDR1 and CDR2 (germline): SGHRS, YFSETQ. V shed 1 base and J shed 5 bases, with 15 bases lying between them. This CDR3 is CASSLNGRRNNEKLFF. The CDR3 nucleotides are TGCGCCAGCAGCTTGAATGGGCGAAGAAACAATGAAAAACTGTTTTTT. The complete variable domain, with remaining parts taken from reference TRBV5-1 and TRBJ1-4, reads KAGVTQTPRYLIKTRGQQVTLSCSPISGHRSVSWYQQTPGQGLQFLFEYFSETQRNKGNFPGRFSGRQFSNSRSEMNVSTLELGDSALYLCASSLNGRRNNEKLFFGSGTQLSVL.

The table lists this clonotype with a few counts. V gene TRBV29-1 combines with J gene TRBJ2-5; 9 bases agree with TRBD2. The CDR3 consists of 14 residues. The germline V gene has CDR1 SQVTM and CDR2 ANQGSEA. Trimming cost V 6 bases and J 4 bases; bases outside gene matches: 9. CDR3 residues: CSVLKGSGGETQYF. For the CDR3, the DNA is TGCAGCGTCCTAAAGGGTAGCGGGGGAGAGACCCAGTACTTC.

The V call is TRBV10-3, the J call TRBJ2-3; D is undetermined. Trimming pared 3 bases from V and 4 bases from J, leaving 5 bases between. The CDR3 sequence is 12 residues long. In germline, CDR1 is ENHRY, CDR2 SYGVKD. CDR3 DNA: TGTGCCATCAGTGATCCCTCAGATACGCAGTATTTT. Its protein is CAISDPSDTQYF.

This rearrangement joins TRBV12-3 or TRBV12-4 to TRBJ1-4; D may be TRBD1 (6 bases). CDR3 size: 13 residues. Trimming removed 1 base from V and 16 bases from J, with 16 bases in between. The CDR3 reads CASSLGVGNREFF. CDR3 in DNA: TGTGCCAGCAGTTTAGGGGTTGGAAACAGGGAGTTTTTT.

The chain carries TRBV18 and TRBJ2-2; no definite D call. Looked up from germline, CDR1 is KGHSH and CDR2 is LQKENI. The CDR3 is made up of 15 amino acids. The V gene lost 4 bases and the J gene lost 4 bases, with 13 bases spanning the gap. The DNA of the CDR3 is TGTGCCAGCTCACTATTGACCGGACCCACCGGGGAGCTGTTTTTT. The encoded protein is CASSLLTGPTGELFF.

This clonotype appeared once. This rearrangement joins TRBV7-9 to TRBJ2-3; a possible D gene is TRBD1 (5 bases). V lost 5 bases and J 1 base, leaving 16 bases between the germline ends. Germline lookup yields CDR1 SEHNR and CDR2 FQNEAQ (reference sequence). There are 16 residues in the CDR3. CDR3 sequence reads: CASSLLGAAGTDTQYF. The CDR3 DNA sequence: TGTGCCAGCAGCCTGTTAGGGGCAGCTGGCACAGATACGCAGTATTTT.

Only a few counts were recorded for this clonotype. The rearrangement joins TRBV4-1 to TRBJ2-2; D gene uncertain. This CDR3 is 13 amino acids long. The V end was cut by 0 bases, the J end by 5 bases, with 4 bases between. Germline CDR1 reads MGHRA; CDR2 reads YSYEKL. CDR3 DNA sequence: TGCGCCAGCAGCCAAGATCTAACCGGGGAGCTGTTTTTT. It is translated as CASSQDLTGELFF.